Shown below are 20 T cell receptor beta chains from a single sample sequenced in a study of shared clonotypes between healthy human individuals (dated by TCRdb to the early 2020s). The method behind the library was the immunoSEQ multiplex PCR assay. What TCRdb holds here is the immuneACCESS table cut down to in-frame rearrangements. Part of the clones is not present; checked against another copy, under half of the missing clones reflect an unresolved V gene, and the others are unexplained. The sample includes around 2,000,000 clones, with about 92% observed a single time. The ten largest clones add up to 1.5% to 2% of the sample. CD8 naive samples consisted of CD45RO-negative cells that were positively selected for CCR7, yielding a CD45RA+CCR7+ population without TemRA cells. Sample: naive CD8+ T cells from PBMCs. Taken with the paper, the label for cell subset or site translates to: CD45RA+CCR7+. These receptors originate from a man younger than 30 in good health. Some clones in this sample may be carry-over from other donors' samples.

The chain employs TRBV27 and TRBJ2-1, with D possibly being TRBD1 (6 bases). V dropped 6 bases and J dropped 7 bases, with 16 bases sitting between them. From germline, CDR1 is MNHEY and CDR2 SMNVEV (reference sequence). The CDR3 is 14 residues long. The CDR3 sequence is CASRLGAVLNEQFF. The CDR3 DNA reads TGTGCCAGCAGGTTGGGGGCGGTTTTGAATGAGCAGTTCTTC.

The J gene is TRBJ2-7, the V gene TRBV4-1, with 13 bases that match TRBD2. V lost 5 bases and J lost 3; bases outside the gene matches: 4. The CDR3 length is 15 residues. Looked up from germline, CDR1 is MGHRA and CDR2 is YSYEKL. Written as DNA, the CDR3 is TGCGCCAGCAGCGCACTAGCGGGAGGGTACTACGAGCAGTACTTC. Translating gives CASSALAGGYYEQYF.

This chain links TRBV7-9 with TRBJ2-3; 8 bases align to TRBD2. CDR1 and CDR2 (germline): SEHNR, FQNEAQ (reference sequence). V lost 4 bases, J lost 2 bases, and 5 bases stayed unmatched. There are 15 residues in the CDR3. Written as DNA, the CDR3 is TGTGCCAGCAGCTCGACTAGCGAGCCCACAGATACGCAGTATTTT. As protein: CASSSTSEPTDTQYF.

Remarks on this clone: This specimen includes other DNA sequences encoding the same CDR3. The J gene is TRBJ2-5, the V gene TRBV7-3; TRBD1 matches 7 bases. J gave up 5 bases and V 0 bases, and 3 bases lay outside the gene matches. Germline V gives CDR1 SGHTA, CDR2 FQGTGA. The CDR3 spans 14 residues. The CDR3 sequence: CASSLTGGRETQYF. DNA for the CDR3: TGTGCCAGCAGCTTAACAGGGGGCAGGGAGACCCAGTACTTC.

The chain employs TRBV27 and TRBJ1-2; no clear D. The CDR3 spans 17 residues. Germline V gene data show CDR1 as MNHEY and CDR2 as SMNVEV (reference sequence). V lost 0 bases to trimming and J lost 2 bases, with 16 bases between them. CDR3 DNA: TGTGCCAGCAGTTTATCGTGGTCAGCGGTTAGAAACTATGGCTACACCTTC. Translation gives CASSLSWSAVRNYGYTF.

V gene TRBV9 combines with J gene TRBJ1-3; TRBD1 might be the D (6 bases). The V gene lost 3 bases and the J gene lost 1 base, with 11 bases spanning the gap. CDR1 and CDR2 (germline): SGDLS, YYNGEE. There are 15 residues in the CDR3. Written as DNA, the CDR3 is TGTGCCAGCAGCGCCCGAGACAGGTCTGGAAACACCATATATTTT. Protein: CASSARDRSGNTIYF. Drawing the rest from reference TRBV9 and TRBJ1-3, the complete variable domain is DSGVTQTPKHLITATGQRVTLRCSPRSGDLSVYWYQQSLDQGLQFLIQYYNGEERAKGNILERFSAQQFPDLHSELNLSSLELGDSALYFCASSARDRSGNTIYFGEGSWLTVV.

This sequence joins TRBV6-5 and TRBJ2-3; D gene uncertain. This CDR3 region has 15 residues. From germline, CDR1 is MNHEY and CDR2 SVGAGI. Trimming took 2 bases from V and 1 from J, leaving 10 bases between them. The DNA of the CDR3 is TGTGCCAGCAGTTACAGATCAGGCGGCACAGATACGCAGTATTTT. Translated: CASSYRSGGTDTQYF.

The chain uses TRBV28 and TRBJ2-1; maybe TRBD1 (8 bases). Germline V gene lookup returns CDR1 MDHEN and CDR2 SYDVKM. V dropped 6 bases and J dropped 3 bases, with 18 bases sitting between them. This CDR3 is built from 16 residues. The CDR3 spells CASSTGQGGFYNEQFF. CDR3 bases: TGTGCCAGCAGCACCGGACAGGGAGGGTTCTACAATGAGCAGTTCTTC.

About this clone: The junction departs from germline at one end; a sequencing error may be responsible. V usage is TRBV19 and J usage is TRBJ2-7; D is undetermined. This CDR3 is built from 13 residues. Germline CDR1 and CDR2: LNHDA and SQIVND (reference sequence). CDR3 in amino acids: CASSIVYGSAVGF. The CDR3 DNA reads TGTGCCAGTAGTATAGTCTACGGATCCGCAGTGGGATTC.

This clone was seen only once. The chain is built from TRBV7-2 and TRBJ2-7; TRBD1 aligns across 7 bases. The junction had 6 bases not matched to a gene; V was cut back by 4 bases and J by 0 bases. The germline CDR1 and CDR2 sequences are SGHTA and FQGNSA. CDR3 length equals 15 residues. The CDR3 is CASSSTRDSSYEQYF. CDR3 bases: TGTGCCAGCAGCTCGACCCGGGACAGCTCCTACGAGCAGTACTTC.

The chain employs TRBV5-1 and TRBJ2-3, with 8 bases lining up with TRBD2. The CDR3 consists of 17 residues. After removal of 6 bases from V and 5 bases from J, the junction contained 17 bases not matched to a gene. The V gene's germline CDR1 is SGHRS and CDR2 YFSETQ. CDR3 in DNA: TGCGCCAGCAAACCGGGACTAGGACTACCTTTGGTAGATACGCAGTATTTT. This sequence encodes CASKPGLGLPLVDTQYF.

The rearrangement joins TRBV11-2 to TRBJ2-7, with TRBD1 identical over 9 bases. CDR1 is SGHAT, CDR2 FQNNGV, per germline. The CDR3 runs to 15 residues. The J segment lost 5 bases and the V segment lost 7 bases, leaving 12 bases of the junction unmatched. This CDR3 reads CASTTTRDRVDEQYF. The CDR3 DNA sequence: TGTGCCAGCACCACAACTCGGGACAGGGTCGACGAGCAGTACTTC.

This chain connects TRBV4-1 to TRBJ2-7, with D possibly being TRBD1 or TRBD2 (5 bases each). Trimming stripped 1 base from V and 3 bases from J, with 16 bases between. Germline-derived CDR1 and CDR2 are MGHRA and YSYEKL. The CDR3 sequence is 16 residues long. CDR3 sequence: CASSQAVGLGSYEQYF. In DNA form, the CDR3 reads TGCGCCAGCAGCCAAGCCGTGGGGCTAGGGAGCTACGAGCAGTACTTC.

The chain carries TRBV7-8 and TRBJ1-4, with a weak D call TRBD1 (6 bases). CDR3 size: 13 residues. The V gene's germline CDR1 is SGHVS and CDR2 FQNEAQ. The V gene lost 8 bases and the J gene lost 7 bases, with 14 bases spanning the gap. CDR3 loop: CASSRGQSEKLFF. The CDR3 nucleotides are TGTGCCAGCTCGCGCGGACAGTCTGAAAAACTGTTTTTT.

This chain uses TRBV7-3 with TRBJ2-7; D not resolved. Trimming shortened V by 3 bases and J by 2 bases, and 32 bases separated the two germline ends. The CDR3 spans 21 residues. Germline assignment: CDR1 SGHTA and CDR2 FQGTGA. For the CDR3, the DNA is TGTGCCAGCAGCTTCTCAAACCGGGCCGGGCGAGCGAGACGAATCACCTACGAGCAGTACTTC. It codes for CASSFSNRAGRARRITYEQYF.

V and J are TRBV4-1 and TRBJ2-7, with D possibly being TRBD2 (7 bases). V was clipped by 0 bases and J by 5 bases, with 23 bases between them. The germline V gene encodes CDR1 MGHRA and CDR2 YSYEKL. The CDR3 is 18 amino acids. CDR3 loop: CASSQDLGGGALFHEQYF. The CDR3 region has the DNA TGCGCCAGCAGCCAAGATCTTGGGGGGGGCGCGCTATTCCACGAGCAGTACTTC.

The V and J genes are TRBV5-5 and TRBJ2-7; TRBD1 aligns across 7 bases. V trimming: 3 bases; J trimming: 6 bases; junction bases outside the gene matches: 6. Per the germline V gene, CDR1 is SGHKS and CDR2 is YYEKEE (reference sequence). The CDR3 extends over 13 amino acids. The CDR3: CASSWRQGFEQYF. In DNA, the CDR3 is TGTGCCAGCAGCTGGCGACAGGGTTTCGAGCAGTACTTC.

This rearrangement joins TRBV28 to TRBJ2-1, with 12 bases matching TRBD2. Trimming removed 3 bases from V and 5 bases from J; junction bases left unmatched: 11. The germline V gene has CDR1 MDHEN and CDR2 SYDVKM. The CDR3 is 18 residues long. CDR3 sequence: CASSFQTSGSFKDNEQFF. For the CDR3, the DNA is TGTGCCAGCAGTTTCCAGACTAGCGGGAGCTTTAAGGACAATGAGCAGTTCTTC.

The gene calls are TRBV4-1 and TRBJ1-2; D not resolved. The CDR3 length is 17 residues. Trimming cost V 0 bases and J 8 bases, with 22 bases left between them. Germline CDR1 and CDR2: MGHRA and YSYEKL. The CDR3 region is CASSQDLRSATPGGYTF. CDR3 nucleotides: TGCGCCAGCAGCCAAGATCTGAGGTCCGCAACTCCGGGGGGCTACACCTTC.

This clone was seen a single time. The same CDR3 also results from other DNA sequences found in this sample. The chain employs TRBV29-1 and TRBJ2-5; a weak D match, TRBD1 (6 bases). The germline gives CDR1 SQVTM, CDR2 ANQGSEA. The CDR3 is 12 residues long. V was shortened by 4 bases and J by 2 bases, with 8 bases between the two germline ends. CDR3 DNA sequence: TGCAGCGTTGGTCAGGGGCAAGAGACCCAGTACTTC. It encodes CSVGQGQETQYF.